Shown below are 20 T cell receptor beta chains from a single sample sequenced in a study of shared clonotypes between healthy human individuals. Measured with immunoSEQ multiplex PCR; TCRdb has only the in-frame clones, and not every one. The profile shows approximately 110,000 clones, approximately 65% of them singletons. The sequencing input was memory CD8+ T cells sorted from blood. Subset of the sample: CD45RO+ cells pooled with CCR7-negative TemRA cells. The receptors here all came from a woman aged 25 to 39 in good health.

This clone turned up a few times. This rearrangement joins TRBV7-9 to TRBJ2-3, with a possible D match to TRBD1 (6 bases). This CDR3 has 16 amino acids. The V gene lost 1 base and the J gene lost 2 bases, with 13 bases spanning the gap. Germline V gene data show CDR1 as SEHNR and CDR2 as FQNEAQ (reference sequence). The CDR3 reads CASSLVSGAYTDTQYF. DNA of the CDR3: TGTGCCAGCAGCTTAGTGTCAGGGGCCTACACAGATACGCAGTATTTT.

CDR3 protein: CSASATYEQYF. The DNA for the CDR3 is TGCAGTGCTAGCGCTACCTACGAGCAGTACTTC. The chain links TRBV20-1 to TRBJ2-7, with D hard to call. Germline V gene lookup returns CDR1 DFQATT and CDR2 SNEGSKA (reference sequence). The germline V and J ends were trimmed by 3 bases and 2 bases, with 5 bases remaining between them. This CDR3 contains 11 residues.

The rearrangement joins TRBV28 to TRBJ2-3, with D uncertain. There are 15 residues in the CDR3. The V and J ends lost 3 bases and 2 bases respectively, with 12 bases between them. The germline V gene has CDR1 MDHEN and CDR2 SYDVKM. CDR3 bases: TGTGCCAGCAGTTTTGTCCCTTGGGACACAGATACGCAGTATTTT. Its translation is CASSFVPWDTDTQYF.

This clone has just a few counts. This chain uses TRBV19 with TRBJ2-3; 7 nucleotides line up with TRBD2. V shed 3 bases, J shed 6 bases, and the junction held 21 bases outside the gene matches. Germline V gene sequence: CDR1 LNHDA, CDR2 SQIVND (reference sequence). The CDR3 totals 19 residues. The CDR3 bases are TGTGCCAGTAGTATTTTAACTAGCGTGGGGGTCTCCGATTTTGATACGCAGTATTTT. As protein: CASSILTSVGVSDFDTQYF. Full variable domain (outside the CDR3, taken from reference TRBV19 and TRBJ2-3): DGGITQSPKYLFRKEGQNVTLSCEQNLNHDAMYWYRQDPGQGLRLIYYSQIVNDFQKGDIAEGYSVSREKKESFPLTVTSAQKNPTAFYLCASSILTSVGVSDFDTQYFGPGTRLTVL.

The rearrangement links TRBV25-1 to TRBJ1-4; D possibly corresponds to TRBD1 (6 bases). The CDR3 is 15 residues long. Germline V gene lookup returns CDR1 MGHDK and CDR2 SYGVNS. The ends were cut back, 2 bases at V and 0 bases at J, with 7 bases in the middle. CDR3 nucleotide sequence: TGTGCCAGCAGTGAACGACAGGCAACTAATGAAAAACTGTTTTTT. Protein: CASSERQATNEKLFF. The complete variable domain, with remaining parts taken from reference TRBV25-1 and TRBJ1-4, reads EADIYQTPRYLVIGTGKKITLECSQTMGHDKMYWYQQDPGMELHLIHYSYGVNSTEKGDLSSESTVSRIRTEHFPLTLESARPSHTSQYLCASSERQATNEKLFFGSGTQLSVL.

The chain combines TRBV28 with TRBJ1-5; 8 positions match TRBD1. J was trimmed by 5 bases and V by 4 bases; bases with no gene match: 4. In germline, CDR1 is MDHEN, CDR2 SYDVKM. The CDR3 spans 14 residues. DNA of the CDR3: TGTGCCAGCAGTTACAGGGGGAGGGATCAGCCCCAGCATTTT. This gives the protein CASSYRGRDQPQHF.

This clone is a singleton in its sample. This chain joins TRBV5-8 and TRBJ2-1, with 14 bases matching TRBD2. In germline, CDR1 is SGHTS, CDR2 YDEGEE. Germline trimming cut 4 bases from V and 9 bases from J; bases unmatched to any gene: 6. The CDR3 totals 15 residues. The CDR3 spells CASSLGLAGVIEQFF. The CDR3 coding sequence is TGTGCCAGCAGCCTGGGACTAGCGGGAGTCATTGAGCAGTTCTTC.

This clone was seen at least ten times. The chain couples TRBV6-5 to TRBJ2-7; D perhaps matches TRBD2 (6 bases). Trimming took off 4 bases at V and 7 bases at J, with 23 bases between the two ends. Looked up from germline, CDR1 is MNHEY and CDR2 is SVGAGI. The CDR3 consists of 16 residues. This chain's CDR3 is CASSLSPGEVSWEQYF. The CDR3 DNA reads TGTGCCAGCAGTTTATCGCCGGGAGAGGTATCGTGGGAGCAGTACTTC.

V and J are TRBV6-4 and TRBJ2-3, with D possibly matching TRBD2 (6 bases). This CDR3 is 16 amino acids long. V lost 2 bases to trimming and J lost 2 bases, with 14 bases between them. Germline assignment: CDR1 MRHNA and CDR2 SNTAGT. DNA for the CDR3: TGTGCCAGCAGTGACGATACCGGGACTCACACAGATACGCAGTATTTT. Translated, it gives CASSDDTGTHTDTQYF.

This clone has more than one count but fewer than ten. V usage is TRBV29-1 and J usage is TRBJ1-1; D call uncertain. The CDR3 has 9 residues. Germline CDR1 is SQVTM and CDR2 is ANQGSEA. Trimming removed 6 bases from V and 11 bases from J, with 10 bases in between. CDR3 coding DNA: TGCAGCGTCCCGGGCTGGGCTTTCTTT. Protein product: CSVPGWAFF.

This clone was counted once. A far larger clone is off by one base, so a read error is likely. The genes are TRBV25-1 and TRBJ2-3; D may match TRBD1 or TRBD2 (5 bases each). Germline-derived CDR1 and CDR2 are MGHDK and SYGVNS. The CDR3 has 16 amino acids. Here the CDR3 DNA reads TGTGTCAGCAGTGGGGCAGGGAGCGGCGGTACAGATACGCAGTATTTT. This sequence encodes CVSSGAGSGGTDTQYF.

This chain joins TRBV10-3 and TRBJ1-2; no clear D gene. V was pared by 0 bases and J by 8 bases, with 7 bases between. The V gene's germline CDR1 is ENHRY and CDR2 SYGVKD. The CDR3 extends over 12 amino acids. The CDR3 loop reads CAISESRGGYTF. In DNA, the CDR3 is TGTGCCATCAGTGAGTCGAGAGGAGGCTACACCTTC.

The genes are TRBV5-6 and TRBJ2-1, with D possibly being TRBD1 or TRBD2 (5 bases each). CDR3 size: 13 residues. The V and J ends lost 0 bases and 8 bases respectively, with 9 bases between them. Germline V gene lookup returns CDR1 SGHDT and CDR2 YYEEEE. The CDR3 protein is CASSLAVGDEQFF. In DNA form, the CDR3 reads TGTGCCAGCAGCTTGGCTGTGGGGGATGAGCAGTTCTTC.

This clone was seen a handful of times. The chain couples TRBV2 to TRBJ1-5, with D maybe TRBD1 (6 bases). Per germline, CDR1 SNHLY and CDR2 FYNNEI. The length of the CDR3 is 15 residues. Trimming cost V 7 bases and J 3 bases, with 16 bases left between them. The CDR3 DNA reads as TGTGCCAGCACCTCCCAGGGGCCCCTCAATCAGCCCCAGCATTTT. The encoded protein is CASTSQGPLNQPQHF.

This chain uses TRBV7-9 with TRBJ2-5; tentatively, D is TRBD2 (7 bases). Trimming left V 5 bases short and J 7 bases short, with 23 bases between. Germline values: CDR1 SEHNR, CDR2 FQNEAQ (reference sequence). CDR3 length: 16 amino acids. The CDR3 loop is CASSPRGGPHAGTQYF. The CDR3, as DNA: TGTGCCAGCAGCCCGAGGGGGGGGCCCCACGCGGGGACCCAGTACTTC. Drawing the rest from reference TRBV7-9 and TRBJ2-5, the complete variable domain is DTGVSQNPRHKITKRGQNVTFRCDPISEHNRLYWYRQTLGQGPEFLTYFQNEAQLEKSRLLSDRFSAERPKGSFSTLEIQRTEQGDSAMYLCASSPRGGPHAGTQYFGPGTRLLVL.

The table lists this clone with a few counts. The rearrangement joins TRBV28 to TRBJ2-2; the D gene could be TRBD1 or TRBD2 (5 bases each). Germline-derived CDR1 and CDR2 are MDHEN and SYDVKM. V was trimmed by 5 bases and J by 5 bases, leaving 18 bases between them. The CDR3 totals 16 residues. In nucleotides, the CDR3 is TGTGCCAGCAGTGCCTCCGGGACCCCCGGGACCGGGGAGCTGTTTTTT. Encoded protein: CASSASGTPGTGELFF.

This clone appeared many times. The chain uses TRBV6-1 and TRBJ1-5; possibly TRBD1 for D (6 bases). In germline, CDR1 is MNHNS, CDR2 SASEGT. V was pared by 3 bases and J by 5 bases, with 14 bases between. The CDR3 runs 15 residues. This CDR3 is CASSEGGGTHQPQHF. The CDR3 coding sequence is TGTGCCAGCAGTGAGGGTGGGGGCACCCATCAGCCCCAGCATTTT.

The CDR3: CASSHSQGRTGNTIYF. For the CDR3, the DNA is TGTGCCAGCAGCCATTCACAGGGAAGAACTGGAAACACCATATATTTT. The chain couples TRBV14 to TRBJ1-3; possibly TRBD1 for D (6 bases). Germline CDR1 is SGHDN and CDR2 is FVKESK. V shed 3 bases and J shed 2 bases, with 14 bases lying between them. The CDR3 runs to 16 residues.

This clone was seen more than once but under ten times. The genes are TRBV27 and TRBJ1-5; unclear D gene. The CDR3 has 13 amino acids. Germline V gene sequence: CDR1 MNHEY, CDR2 SMNVEV (reference sequence). V gave up 5 bases and J gave up 2 bases, with 7 bases separating them. The CDR3 sequence: CASSPIGNQPQHF. In nucleotides, the CDR3 is TGTGCCAGCAGTCCAATCGGCAATCAGCCCCAGCATTTT.

The chain uses TRBV10-1 and TRBJ2-7, with 12 bases that match TRBD2. Germline CDR1 is WNHNN and CDR2 is SYGVQD (reference sequence). The CDR3 length is 16 residues. Unmatched junction bases numbered 11, after V lost 6 bases and J lost 5 bases. CDR3 sequence (DNA): TGCGCCAGCAGGGACCGCCCTAGCGGGGGGGTTAACGAGCAGTACTTC. Amino acid sequence: CASRDRPSGGVNEQYF.